Presented here are 20 T cell receptor beta chains from one specimen sequenced in a study of OX40 agonist ivuxolimab in advanced cancers. The assay was immunoSEQ multiplex PCR, and TCRdb's table has in-frame clones only and misses some. Of under 95,000 clones listed, 87% are singletons. The sequences come from CD4+ or CD8+ T cells sorted from blood, collected in a trial of the OX40 agonist ivuxolimab. The origin of the receptors is an adult with an advanced solid tumor such as melanoma, head and neck, liver or kidney cancer.

The J gene is TRBJ1-2, the V gene TRBV19; the D gene is possibly TRBD1 (5 bases). The CDR3 extends over 15 amino acids. Trimming took 5 bases from V and 3 from J, leaving 16 bases between them. CDR1 is LNHDA, CDR2 SQIVND, per germline (reference sequence). The CDR3 DNA follows: TGTGCCAGTAGTCAAGCAGGGCTACGGGACTATGGCTACACCTTC. Its protein product is CASSQAGLRDYGYTF.

This clone showed up just a few times. The genes are TRBV19 and TRBJ2-2; weak D call: TRBD2 (5 bases). Between the trimmed V and J ends, which lost 4 bases and 4 bases, there was a span of 13 bases. The CDR3 runs 15 residues. Germline CDR1 LNHDA, CDR2 SQIVND (reference sequence). CDR3 amino acids: CASSRGRGPTGELFF. For the CDR3, the DNA is TGTGCCAGTAGTAGGGGAAGAGGGCCCACCGGGGAGCTGTTTTTT.

The gene calls are TRBV7-2 and TRBJ2-1; 13 positions match TRBD2. CDR3 length equals 14 residues. V trimming: 6 bases; J trimming: 7 bases; junction bases outside the gene matches: 3. CDR1 SGHTA and CDR2 FQGNSA come from the germline V gene. The CDR3 region has the DNA TGTGCCAGCAGGCAGACTAGCGGGGGGAATGAGCAGTTCTTC. Its translation: CASRQTSGGNEQFF.

This sequence joins TRBV4-1 and TRBJ2-3; 8 nucleotides match TRBD2. The CDR3 has 17 residues. V trimming: 4 bases; J trimming: 5 bases; junction bases outside the gene matches: 14. Germline V CDR1 and CDR2: MGHRA, YSYEKL. CDR3 sequence (DNA): TGCGCCAGCAGCCGAGAAACCTTGGGCGGGGGGCAAGATACGCAGTATTTT. It codes for CASSRETLGGGQDTQYF.

This clone is a singleton in its sample. The chain combines TRBV5-4 with TRBJ1-1; 7 bases fit TRBD1. V lost 0 bases, J lost 4 bases, and 6 bases stayed unmatched. Germline assignment: CDR1 SGHNT and CDR2 YYREEE (reference sequence). This CDR3 is 15 amino acids long. The DNA for the CDR3 is TGTGCCAGCAGCTTGGCAGGGGGTAGGAGCACTGAAGCTTTCTTT. Encoded protein: CASSLAGGRSTEAFF.

The chain joins TRBV2 to TRBJ2-5; D perhaps matches TRBD2 (6 bases). V lost 7 bases and J lost 0, with 12 bases in between. This CDR3 comprises 14 residues. Germline CDR1 and CDR2: SNHLY and FYNNEI. For the CDR3, the DNA is TGTGCCAGCACCCGGGGGAGTTACCAAGAGACCCAGTACTTC. This encodes CASTRGSYQETQYF.

This chain connects TRBV6-1 to TRBJ1-2, with a weak D call TRBD1 (6 bases). V lost 6 bases and J 3 bases, leaving 8 bases between the germline ends. The CDR3 is 12 residues long. Germline CDR1 is MNHNS and CDR2 is SASEGT. The CDR3 sequence: CASSTGYYGYTF. The CDR3 DNA reads TGTGCCAGCAGCACAGGGTACTATGGCTACACCTTC.

The V call is TRBV9, the J call TRBJ2-5; 10 bases map to TRBD1. CDR1 is SGDLS and CDR2 is YYNGEE in the germline V gene. The V gene end was trimmed by 2 bases and the J gene end by 4 bases; junction bases not matched to a gene: 11. The CDR3 spans 17 residues. The CDR3 loop reads CASSVGVRQGALETQYF. DNA of the CDR3: TGTGCCAGCAGCGTTGGTGTGCGACAGGGGGCTTTAGAGACCCAGTACTTC.

The chain is built from TRBV10-3 and TRBJ2-3; the match to TRBD2 covers 12 bases. Germline CDR1 ENHRY, CDR2 SYGVKD. The CDR3 spans 17 residues. Germline trimming cut 3 bases from V and 4 bases from J; bases unmatched to any gene: 8. The CDR3 here is CAISDSGTSGRPDTQYF. In nucleotides, the CDR3 is TGTGCCATCAGTGATTCGGGAACTAGCGGGAGGCCAGATACGCAGTATTTT.

V usage is TRBV19 and J usage is TRBJ1-5; D perhaps matches TRBD1 (5 bases). Germline-derived CDR1 and CDR2 are LNHDA and SQIVND (reference sequence). Trimming took 4 bases from V and 0 from J, leaving 13 bases between them. CDR3 length: 16 amino acids. In DNA form, the CDR3 reads TGTGCCAGTAGTAGGGACCGGACTTATAGCAATCAGCCCCAGCATTTT. Translated: CASSRDRTYSNQPQHF.

The V and J genes are TRBV28 and TRBJ2-7, with 9 bases fitting TRBD1. The CDR3 extends over 14 amino acids. V gave up 3 bases and J gave up 7 bases; unmatched junction bases: 7. Germline V gene data show CDR1 as MDHEN and CDR2 as SYDVKM. CDR3 sequence (DNA): TGTGCCAGCAGTTTCGGACAGGGGTTGAGGGAGCAGTACTTC. Amino acid sequence: CASSFGQGLREQYF.

The chain has TRBV7-2 and TRBJ2-7; D is uncertain. Deletions cut 4 bases from V and 3 bases from J, with 10 bases between. CDR1 SGHTA and CDR2 FQGNSA come from the germline V gene. CDR3 length: 13 amino acids. The CDR3 protein is CASSSVRDYEQYF. The CDR3, as DNA: TGTGCCAGCAGCTCTGTTAGGGACTACGAGCAGTACTTC.

The chain links TRBV6-1 to TRBJ1-1; D gene ambiguous. Looked up from germline, CDR1 is MNHNS and CDR2 is SASEGT. The CDR3 contains 13 residues. V lost 8 bases, J lost 0 bases, and 10 bases lay in between. The CDR3 DNA reads as TGTGCCAGCCCTAACAGCTTGAACACTGAAGCTTTCTTT. It encodes CASPNSLNTEAFF.

The chain recombines TRBV2 with TRBJ2-7; the D gene is possibly TRBD1 (6 bases). Germline-derived CDR1 and CDR2 are SNHLY and FYNNEI. The CDR3 contains 15 residues. V was trimmed by 6 bases and J by 4 bases, leaving 19 bases between them. CDR3 region: CASRLQGNGLYEQYF. As DNA, the CDR3 is TGTGCCAGCAGGCTACAGGGCAATGGTTTGTACGAGCAGTACTTC.

As DNA, the CDR3 is TGTGCCAGCAGCCCAGGAGATCCGGTATTGGAGACCCAGTACTTC. Translation: CASSPGDPVLETQYF. The genes are TRBV7-9 and TRBJ2-5; no firm D call. V lost 5 bases, J lost 5 bases, and 18 bases lay in between. The CDR3 contains 15 residues. The germline V gene encodes CDR1 SEHNR and CDR2 FQNEAQ (reference sequence).

The genes are TRBV14 and TRBJ1-4; D is uncertain. This CDR3 spans 14 amino acids. Between the trimmed V and J ends, which lost 3 bases and 2 bases, there was a span of 7 bases. Germline loops: CDR1 SGHDN, CDR2 FVKESK. The CDR3 sequence: CASSHRITNEKLFF. The CDR3 bases are TGTGCCAGCAGCCACAGGATTACTAATGAAAAACTGTTTTTT.

The rearrangement links TRBV28 to TRBJ1-5, with D maybe TRBD1 (5 bases). Germline V gives CDR1 MDHEN, CDR2 SYDVKM. Deletions cut 3 bases from V and 7 bases from J, with 25 bases between. CDR3 size: 18 residues. In DNA, the CDR3 is TGTGCCAGCAGTTTGCTTGAGGGGACCGGTCGATTCACACAGCCCCAGCATTTT. Translating it yields CASSLLEGTGRFTQPQHF. Using reference TRBV28 and TRBJ1-5 for the parts outside the CDR3, the full variable domain is DVKVTQSSRYLVKRTGEKVFLECVQDMDHENMFWYRQDPGLGLRLIYFSYDVKMKEKGDIPEGYSVSREKKERFSLILESASTNQTSMYLCASSLLEGTGRFTQPQHFGDGTRLSIL.

The chain joins TRBV6-7 to TRBJ2-7; the match to TRBD2 covers 12 bases. TRBV6-7 is labeled an ORF, and its function is uncertain. The trim removed 4 bases at V and 3 bases at J, leaving 10 bases unmatched. CDR3 length: 17 amino acids. The CDR3 region is CASSSEWTSGIHYEQYF. Written as DNA, the CDR3 is TGTGCCAGCAGTTCCGAGTGGACTAGCGGGATCCACTACGAGCAGTACTTC.

J is TRBJ2-1 and V is TRBV25-1; D is possibly TRBD1 (6 bases). V gave up 9 bases and J gave up 4 bases, with 19 bases separating them. Germline CDR1 and CDR2: MGHDK and SYGVNS. The CDR3 totals 15 residues. The chain's CDR3 is CASTPVGHVYNEQFF. The CDR3 nucleotides read TGTGCCAGTACCCCCGTGGGACACGTATACAATGAGCAGTTCTTC.

The CDR3 DNA sequence: TGTGCCAGCAGTTCGGGGGGGGCTGAGAACTATGGCTACACCTTC. It encodes CASSSGGAENYGYTF. V is TRBV27 and J is TRBJ1-2, with a possible D match to TRBD1 (6 bases). The CDR3 sequence is 15 residues long. Trimming pared 4 bases from V and 2 bases from J, leaving 14 bases between. Per the germline V gene, CDR1 is MNHEY and CDR2 is SMNVEV (reference sequence).